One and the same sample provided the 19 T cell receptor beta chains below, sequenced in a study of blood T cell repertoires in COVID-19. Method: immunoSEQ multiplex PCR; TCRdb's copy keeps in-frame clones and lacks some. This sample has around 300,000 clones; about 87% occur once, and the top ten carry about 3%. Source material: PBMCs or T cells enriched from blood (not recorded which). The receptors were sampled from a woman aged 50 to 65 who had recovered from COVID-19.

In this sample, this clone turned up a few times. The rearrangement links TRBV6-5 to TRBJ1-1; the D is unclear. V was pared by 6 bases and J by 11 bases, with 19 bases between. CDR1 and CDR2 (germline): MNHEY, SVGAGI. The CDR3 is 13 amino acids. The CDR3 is CASSTTGRSEAFF. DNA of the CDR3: TGTGCCAGCAGCACCACCGGGAGGAGTGAGGCTTTCTTT.

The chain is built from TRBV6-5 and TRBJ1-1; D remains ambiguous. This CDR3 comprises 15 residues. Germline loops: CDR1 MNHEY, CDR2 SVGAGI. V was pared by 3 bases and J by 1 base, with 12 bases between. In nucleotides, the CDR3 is TGTGCCAGCAGTTATGGGCTCAACTCGAACACTGAAGCTTTCTTT. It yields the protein CASSYGLNSNTEAFF.

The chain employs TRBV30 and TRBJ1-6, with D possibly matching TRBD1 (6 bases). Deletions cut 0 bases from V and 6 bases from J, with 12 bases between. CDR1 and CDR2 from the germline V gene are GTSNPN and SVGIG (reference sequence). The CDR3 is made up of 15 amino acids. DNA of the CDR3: TGTGCCTGGAGTGTACAACAGGGATCTAATTCACCCCTCCACTTT. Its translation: CAWSVQQGSNSPLHF.

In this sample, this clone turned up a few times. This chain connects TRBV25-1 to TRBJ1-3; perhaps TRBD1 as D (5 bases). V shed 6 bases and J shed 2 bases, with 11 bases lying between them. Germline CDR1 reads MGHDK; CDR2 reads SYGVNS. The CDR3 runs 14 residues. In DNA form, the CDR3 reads TGTGCCAGCAGACGGGGGTCCGCTGGAAACACCATATATTTT. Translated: CASRRGSAGNTIYF.

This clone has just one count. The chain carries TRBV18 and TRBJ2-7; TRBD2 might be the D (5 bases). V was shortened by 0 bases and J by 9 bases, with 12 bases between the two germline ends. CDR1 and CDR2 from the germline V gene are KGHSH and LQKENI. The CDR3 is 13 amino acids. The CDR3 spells CASSPPSGSAQYF. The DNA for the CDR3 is TGTGCCAGCTCACCACCGAGTGGGAGCGCGCAGTACTTC.

The CDR3 region is CASSGWTGGNEQFF. The DNA of the CDR3 is TGTGCCAGCAGCGGATGGACAGGGGGCAATGAGCAGTTCTTC. This rearrangement joins TRBV7-2 to TRBJ2-1; TRBD1 matches at 10 bases. The CDR3 runs 14 residues. V was clipped by 5 bases and J by 6 bases; unmatched bases: 4. Per the germline V gene, CDR1 is SGHTA and CDR2 is FQGNSA. The full variable domain, completed using reference TRBV7-2 and TRBJ2-1, is GAGVSQSPSNKVTEKGKDVELRCDPISGHTALYWYRQSLGQGLEFLIYFQGNSAPDKSGLPSDRFSAERTGGSVSTLTIQRTQQEDSAVYLCASSGWTGGNEQFFGPGTRLTVL.

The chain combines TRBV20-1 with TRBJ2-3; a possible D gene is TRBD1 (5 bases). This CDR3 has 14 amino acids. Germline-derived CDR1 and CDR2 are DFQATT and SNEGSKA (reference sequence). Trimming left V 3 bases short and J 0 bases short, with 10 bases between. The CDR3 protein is CSASTDTSTDTQYF. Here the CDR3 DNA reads TGCAGTGCTAGTACGGACACTAGCACAGATACGCAGTATTTT.

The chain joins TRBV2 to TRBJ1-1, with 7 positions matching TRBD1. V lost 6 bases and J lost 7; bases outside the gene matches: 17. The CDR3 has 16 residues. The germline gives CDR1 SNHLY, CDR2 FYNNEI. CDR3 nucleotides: TGTGCCAGCAGCGGGAGGGCCAGGGGGGATAGTGGTGAAGCTTTCTTT. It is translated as CASSGRARGDSGEAFF.

This CDR3 reads CASSPGPSRGGELFF. The CDR3 DNA follows: TGCGCCAGCAGCCCCGGTCCCAGCCGGGGCGGGGAGCTGTTTTTT. This sequence joins TRBV5-1 and TRBJ2-2, with D possibly TRBD2 on 5 matching bases. With 4 bases removed from V and 7 bases from J, the gap between germline ends came to 17 bases. The CDR3 runs to 15 residues. CDR1 is SGHRS and CDR2 is YFSETQ in the germline V gene.

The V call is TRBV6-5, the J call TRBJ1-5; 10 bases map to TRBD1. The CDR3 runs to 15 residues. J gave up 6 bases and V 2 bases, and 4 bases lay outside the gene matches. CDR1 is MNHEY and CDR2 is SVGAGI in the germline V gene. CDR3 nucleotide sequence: TGTGCCAGCAGTTACGGGACAGGGGTGGGTCAGCCCCAGCATTTT. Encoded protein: CASSYGTGVGQPQHF.

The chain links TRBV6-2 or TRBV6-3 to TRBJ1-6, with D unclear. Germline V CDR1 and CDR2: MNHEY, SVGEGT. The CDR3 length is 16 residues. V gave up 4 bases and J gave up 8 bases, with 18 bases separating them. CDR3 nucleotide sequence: TGTGCCAGCAGTTGGGTCGCCCGGAGAGGGTATTCACCCCTCCACTTT. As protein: CASSWVARRGYSPLHF.

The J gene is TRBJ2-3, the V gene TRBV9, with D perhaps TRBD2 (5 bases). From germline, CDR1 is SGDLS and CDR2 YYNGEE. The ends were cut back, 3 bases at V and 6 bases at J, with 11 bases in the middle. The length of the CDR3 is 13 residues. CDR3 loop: CASSGRVPDTQYF. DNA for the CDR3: TGTGCCAGCAGCGGGCGGGTGCCCGATACGCAGTATTTT.

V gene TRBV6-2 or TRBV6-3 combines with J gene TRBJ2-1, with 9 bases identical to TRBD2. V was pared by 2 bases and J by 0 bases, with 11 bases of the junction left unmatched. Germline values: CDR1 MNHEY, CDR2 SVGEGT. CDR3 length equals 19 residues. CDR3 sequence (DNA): TGTGCCAGCAGTTACACCGCCAGCGGGAGGTTGAGCTCCTACAATGAGCAGTTCTTC. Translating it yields CASSYTASGRLSSYNEQFF.

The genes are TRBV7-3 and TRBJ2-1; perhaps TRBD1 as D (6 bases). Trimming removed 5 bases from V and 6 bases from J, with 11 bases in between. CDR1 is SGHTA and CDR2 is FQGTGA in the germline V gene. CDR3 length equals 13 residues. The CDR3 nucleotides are TGTGCCAGCAGCACAGGACAGAGCAATGAGCAGTTCTTC. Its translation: CASSTGQSNEQFF.

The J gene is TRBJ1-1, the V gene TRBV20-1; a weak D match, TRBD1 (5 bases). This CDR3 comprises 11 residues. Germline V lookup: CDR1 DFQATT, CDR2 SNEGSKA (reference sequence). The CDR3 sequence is CRGVGGTEAFF. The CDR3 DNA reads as TGCAGGGGGGTGGGAGGCACTGAAGCTTTCTTT.

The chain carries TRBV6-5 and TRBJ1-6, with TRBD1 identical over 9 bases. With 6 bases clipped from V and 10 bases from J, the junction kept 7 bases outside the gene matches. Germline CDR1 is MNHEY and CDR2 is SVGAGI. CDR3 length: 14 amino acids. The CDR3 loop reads CASSQDRGQSPLHF. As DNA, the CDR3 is TGTGCCAGCAGCCAGGACAGGGGACAGTCACCCCTCCACTTT.

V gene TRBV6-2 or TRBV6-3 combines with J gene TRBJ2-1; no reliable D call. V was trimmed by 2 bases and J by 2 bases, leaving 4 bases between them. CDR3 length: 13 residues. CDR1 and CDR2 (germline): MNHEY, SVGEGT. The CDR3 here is CASSYGPYNEQFF. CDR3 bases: TGTGCCAGCAGTTACGGCCCCTACAATGAGCAGTTCTTC.

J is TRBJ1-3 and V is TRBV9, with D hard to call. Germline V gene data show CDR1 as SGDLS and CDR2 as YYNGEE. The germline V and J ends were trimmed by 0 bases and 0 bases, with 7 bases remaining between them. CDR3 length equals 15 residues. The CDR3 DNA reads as TGTGCCAGCAGCGTAGCATGGAGCTCTGGAAACACCATATATTTT. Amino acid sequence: CASSVAWSSGNTIYF.

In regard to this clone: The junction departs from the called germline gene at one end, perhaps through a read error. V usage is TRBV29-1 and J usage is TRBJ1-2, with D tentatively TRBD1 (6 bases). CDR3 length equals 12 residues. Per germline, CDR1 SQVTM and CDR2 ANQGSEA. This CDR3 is CMSGGPNYGYTF. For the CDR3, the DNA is TGTATGAGCGGGGGCCCGAACTATGGCTACACCTTC.